These 22 T cell receptor beta chains were sequenced from one sample in a study of T cells after yellow fever vaccination. TCRdb re-derived calls from the 5' RACE reads in MiXCR, one entry per CDR3 protein. The sample lists about 63,000 distinct CDR3 sequences, roughly 7.3% occurring once. Sequenced here: CD8+ T cells sorted from PBMCs, sampled 15 days after the yellow fever booster vaccination. These receptors were obtained from a man aged 25-45 years who received the YFV17D yellow fever vaccine.

This clonotype was counted many times. The chain couples TRBV3-1 to TRBJ2-3; D gene unclear. CDR1 and CDR2 (germline): LGHDT, YNNKEL (reference sequence). Deletions cut 0 bases from V and 0 bases from J, with 10 bases between. The CDR3 contains 16 residues. The CDR3 sequence is CASSQEVFTSTDTQYF. CDR3 sequence (DNA): TGTGCCAGCAGCCAAGAAGTGTTTACTAGCACAGATACGCAGTATTTT.

There are a few counts of this clonotype. The chain couples TRBV4-3 to TRBJ2-7, with 13 bases that match TRBD2. CDR1 is LGHNA and CDR2 is YSLEER in the germline V gene. The CDR3 has 18 amino acids. The junction had 12 bases not matched to a gene; V was cut back by 3 bases and J by 4 bases. This chain's CDR3 is CASSQGLAGSPRSYEQYF. CDR3 bases: TGCGCCAGCAGCCAGGGACTAGCGGGGTCCCCAAGGTCGTACGAGCAGTACTTC.

This clonotype was seen many times. The chain joins TRBV7-9 to TRBJ2-1; possibly TRBD1 or TRBD2 for D (5 bases each). This CDR3 contains 12 residues. The V gene's germline CDR1 is SEHNR and CDR2 FQNEAQ (reference sequence). V was clipped by 3 bases and J by 9 bases, with 9 bases between them. Here the CDR3 reads CASSFQGAEQFF. DNA for the CDR3: TGTGCCAGCAGCTTCCAGGGAGCTGAGCAGTTCTTC.

This clonotype was recorded many times. The gene calls are TRBV5-5 and TRBJ2-3, with TRBD2 as a possible D gene (6 bases). Germline V gene lookup returns CDR1 SGHKS and CDR2 YYEKEE (reference sequence). The CDR3 extends over 15 amino acids. Trimming took 2 bases from V and 3 from J, leaving 13 bases between them. The chain's CDR3 is CASSLGGEATDTQYF. The CDR3 DNA reads TGTGCCAGCAGCTTAGGAGGGGAGGCGACAGATACGCAGTATTTT.

This clonotype was picked up many times. This sequence joins TRBV5-1 and TRBJ2-1, with 10 bases identical to TRBD2. Germline V gives CDR1 SGHRS, CDR2 YFSETQ. This CDR3 is 15 amino acids long. Trimming removed 1 base from V and 5 bases from J; junction bases left unmatched: 3. The CDR3 region has the DNA TGCGCCAGCAGCTTGAAGCGGGAGGGTCACAATGAGCAGTTCTTC. Encoded protein: CASSLKREGHNEQFF. The whole variable domain, filled in from reference TRBV5-1 and TRBJ2-1, reads KAGVTQTPRYLIKTRGQQVTLSCSPISGHRSVSWYQQTPGQGLQFLFEYFSETQRNKGNFPGRFSGRQFSNSRSEMNVSTLELGDSALYLCASSLKREGHNEQFFGPGTRLTVL.

This clonotype has ten or more counts. This chain connects TRBV25-1 to TRBJ2-2; 7 bases line up with TRBD2. The germline V gene encodes CDR1 MGHDK and CDR2 SYGVNS. The CDR3 contains 18 residues. V lost 5 bases and J lost 5; bases outside the gene matches: 17. The CDR3 spells CASSPRAGDQRWTGELFF. For the CDR3, the DNA is TGTGCCAGCAGTCCCAGGGCGGGGGACCAACGATGGACCGGGGAGCTGTTTTTT.

This clonotype occurred many times. The chain couples TRBV7-2 to TRBJ2-1; the D gene is possibly TRBD2 (5 bases). This CDR3 is 16 amino acids long. CDR1 SGHTA and CDR2 FQGNSA come from the germline V gene. Deletions cut 5 bases from V and 3 bases from J, with 17 bases between. CDR3 in amino acids: CASSLDSAASYNEQFF. The CDR3 DNA follows: TGTGCCAGCAGCCTGGACTCTGCTGCGAGCTACAATGAGCAGTTCTTC.

This clonotype has a handful of counts. The gene calls are TRBV20-1 and TRBJ2-2, with TRBD1 matching over 8 bases. Trimming took 5 bases from V and 4 from J; bases not matched to a gene: 12. Germline CDR1 DFQATT, CDR2 SNEGSKA (reference sequence). The CDR3 consists of 16 residues. CDR3 nucleotide sequence: TGCAGTGCTCGAACTTCGGACAGGGCGGTCACCGGGGAGCTGTTTTTT. Its protein product is CSARTSDRAVTGELFF.

This clonotype appeared many times. The chain combines TRBV12-3 or TRBV12-4 with TRBJ2-1; a weak D match, TRBD2 (6 bases). V was clipped by 6 bases and J by 8 bases, with 20 bases between them. The length of the CDR3 is 15 residues. CDR3 nucleotides: TGTGCCAGCAGAGTGGACTATTTGGTGGTCGATGAGCAGTTCTTC. Its translation is CASRVDYLVVDEQFF.

In its sample, this clonotype was seen many times. The V call is TRBV12-3 or TRBV12-4, the J call TRBJ1-1, with D possibly matching TRBD1 (5 bases). The CDR3 runs 12 residues. The ends were cut back, 6 bases at V and 8 bases at J, with 13 bases in the middle. The CDR3 region has the DNA TGTGCCAGCAGAATAGGGTGGGGGGAAGCTTTCTTT. Amino acids: CASRIGWGEAFF.

This clonotype was detected many times. This chain joins TRBV5-1 and TRBJ2-1, with 8 bases fitting TRBD2. The CDR3 sequence is 15 residues long. Losses at the gene ends were 1 base for V and 4 bases for J; bases not matched to a gene: 4. The germline V gene encodes CDR1 SGHRS and CDR2 YFSETQ. The CDR3 protein is CASSLTSGPYNEQFF. The CDR3 DNA follows: TGCGCCAGCAGCTTGACTAGCGGTCCTTACAATGAGCAGTTCTTC. Using reference TRBV5-1 and TRBJ2-1 for the parts outside the CDR3, the full variable domain is KAGVTQTPRYLIKTRGQQVTLSCSPISGHRSVSWYQQTPGQGLQFLFEYFSETQRNKGNFPGRFSGRQFSNSRSEMNVSTLELGDSALYLCASSLTSGPYNEQFFGPGTRLTVL.

This clonotype has only a few counts. The chain employs TRBV7-6 and TRBJ1-3; no firm D call. This CDR3 has 11 amino acids. Per germline, CDR1 SGHVS and CDR2 FNYEAQ. Between the trimmed V and J ends, which lost 4 bases and 4 bases, there was a span of 2 bases. CDR3 DNA: TGTGCCAGCAGCTCCGGAAACACCATATATTTT. It is translated as CASSSGNTIYF. Full variable domain (rest looked up from reference TRBV7-6 and TRBJ1-3): GAGVSQSPRYKVTKRGQDVALRCDPISGHVSLYWYRQALGQGPEFLTYFNYEAQQDKSGLPNDRFSAERPEGSISTLTIQRTEQRDSAMYRCASSSGNTIYFGEGSWLTVV.

The J gene is TRBJ2-6, the V gene TRBV28; TRBD1 matches 10 bases. V lost 6 bases, J lost 0 bases, and 5 bases stayed unmatched. The CDR3 runs to 17 residues. In germline, CDR1 is MDHEN, CDR2 SYDVKM. Written as DNA, the CDR3 is TGTGCCAGCAGCGAGGGACAGGGGCGCTCTGGGGCCAACGTCCTGACTTTC. Translated, it gives CASSEGQGRSGANVLTF. Supplemented by reference TRBV28 and TRBJ2-6, the full variable domain reads DVKVTQSSRYLVKRTGEKVFLECVQDMDHENMFWYRQDPGLGLRLIYFSYDVKMKEKGDIPEGYSVSREKKERFSLILESASTNQTSMYLCASSEGQGRSGANVLTFGAGSRLTVL.

This chain connects TRBV19 to TRBJ2-1; TRBD2 agrees at 7 bases. Per germline, CDR1 LNHDA and CDR2 SQIVND (reference sequence). The CDR3 is 15 residues long. J gave up 8 bases and V 6 bases, and 13 bases lay outside the gene matches. The CDR3 here is CASRGLAELTYEQFF. The CDR3, as DNA: TGTGCCAGTAGGGGTCTAGCGGAGCTCACGTATGAGCAGTTCTTC.

At least ten counts were recorded for this clonotype. The chain has TRBV7-2 and TRBJ1-2; TRBD1 agrees at 7 bases. CDR1 and CDR2 (germline): SGHTA, FQGNSA. The V segment lost 5 bases and the J segment 3 bases; nucleotides outside the gene matches: 3. The CDR3 length is 13 residues. The CDR3 DNA reads as TGTGCCAGCAGCGCACAGGGGTACTATGGCTACACCTTC. This translates into CASSAQGYYGYTF.

The table lists this clonotype with a few counts. The chain carries TRBV5-4 and TRBJ1-4; TRBD1 is a possible D gene (5 bases). The ends were cut back, 3 bases at V and 8 bases at J, with 14 bases in the middle. Germline CDR1 SGHNT, CDR2 YYREEE (reference sequence). This CDR3 comprises 14 residues. The CDR3 DNA is TGTGCCAGCAGCTCTGAGGGGTACGACGAAAAACTGTTTTTT. Residues: CASSSEGYDEKLFF.

This clonotype was counted ten times or more. The J gene is TRBJ1-1, the V gene TRBV6-5; D might be TRBD1 (5 bases). This CDR3 has 14 amino acids. V was clipped by 0 bases and J by 4 bases, with 9 bases between them. Germline CDR1 is MNHEY and CDR2 is SVGAGI. The CDR3 spells CASSYSGGFTEAFF. The CDR3 DNA is TGTGCCAGCAGTTACTCGGGGGGGTTCACTGAAGCTTTCTTT.

This clonotype was seen many times. This chain joins TRBV7-2 and TRBJ2-2; D call uncertain. The V end was cut by 7 bases, the J end by 5 bases, with 5 bases between. This CDR3 has 11 amino acids. Germline loops: CDR1 SGHTA, CDR2 FQGNSA. The CDR3 DNA sequence: TGTGCCAGCACCGGGACCGGGGAGCTGTTTTTT. It is translated as CASTGTGELFF.

The rearrangement links TRBV7-6 to TRBJ2-3; tentative D call: TRBD1 (5 bases). V was cut by 5 bases and J by 5 bases, with 11 bases left in between. The CDR3 runs to 13 residues. Per the germline V gene, CDR1 is SGHVS and CDR2 is FNYEAQ. The CDR3 coding sequence is TGTGCCAGCAGCCCAGGGCTGGAAGATACGCAGTATTTT. It encodes CASSPGLEDTQYF.

This clonotype was recorded many times. The V gene is TRBV20-1, the J gene TRBJ2-3, with D tentatively TRBD1 (6 bases). In germline, CDR1 is DFQATT, CDR2 SNEGSKA (reference sequence). The CDR3 consists of 13 residues. V shed 4 bases and J shed 2 bases, with 10 bases lying between them. The CDR3 here is CSATGHHTDTQYF. CDR3 in DNA: TGCAGTGCTACGGGACACCACACAGATACGCAGTATTTT.

This clonotype was observed at least ten times. The chain has TRBV20-1 and TRBJ2-2; TRBD1 aligns across 8 bases. This CDR3 contains 13 residues. Losses at the gene ends were 6 bases for V and 8 bases for J; bases not matched to a gene: 8. Germline V CDR1 and CDR2: DFQATT, SNEGSKA (reference sequence). CDR3 sequence reads: CSARTGPAGELFF. As DNA, the CDR3 is TGCAGTGCGAGGACAGGGCCCGCAGGGGAGCTGTTTTTT.

This clonotype was picked up many times. V usage is TRBV15 and J usage is TRBJ2-1; TRBD1 matches at 7 bases. Germline V gene sequence: CDR1 LNHNV, CDR2 YYDKDF (reference sequence). V was pared by 7 bases and J by 0 bases, with 6 bases of the junction left unmatched. The CDR3 is 15 amino acids. The CDR3 loop reads CATNDRDTSYNEQFF. The CDR3, as DNA: TGTGCCACCAACGACAGGGACACCTCCTACAATGAGCAGTTCTTC. Filled out from reference TRBV15 and TRBJ2-1, the complete variable domain reads DAMVIQNPRYQVTQFGKPVTLSCSQTLNHNVMYWYQQKSSQAPKLLFHYYDKDFNNEADTPDNFQSRRPNTSFCFLDIRSPGLGDTAMYLCATNDRDTSYNEQFFGPGTRLTVL.